One T cell receptor (beta chain) is described in this entry. Its target is not known. This entry comes from a study of cytomegalovirus exposure and HLA in healthy donors. Broader study findings: Common viral pathogens seemed, in a later analysis, to connect with several of the most significant clusters. It was in a later analysis that TCR association rates were seen to vary by HLA locus, highest for DRB1 and lowest for HLA-C. One variant, a missense change in DCLRE1C, was linked in a later analysis to TCR beta V- and J-gene trimming.

From germline, CDR1 is LGHNA and CDR2 YNFKEQ. CDR3 length equals 15 residues. The J segment lost 3 bases and the V segment lost 1 base, leaving 4 bases of the junction unmatched. Primers for the PCR totalled 60 Vbeta and 13 Jbeta. Clones were read by immunoSEQ multiplex PCR, and TCRdb kept only the in-frame ones, dropping some. The sample includes 150,000 to 200,000 clones, approximately 59% of them seen just once. The TCR comes from a middle-aged man in good health and CMV-seronegative. The chain recombines TRBV4-2 with TRBJ2-3; 7 bases agree with TRBD2. Sequencing input: PBMCs. CDR3: CASSQVSGGTDTQYF. For the CDR3, the DNA is TGTGCCAGCAGCCAAGTCTCGGGGGGTACAGATACGCAGTATTTT.